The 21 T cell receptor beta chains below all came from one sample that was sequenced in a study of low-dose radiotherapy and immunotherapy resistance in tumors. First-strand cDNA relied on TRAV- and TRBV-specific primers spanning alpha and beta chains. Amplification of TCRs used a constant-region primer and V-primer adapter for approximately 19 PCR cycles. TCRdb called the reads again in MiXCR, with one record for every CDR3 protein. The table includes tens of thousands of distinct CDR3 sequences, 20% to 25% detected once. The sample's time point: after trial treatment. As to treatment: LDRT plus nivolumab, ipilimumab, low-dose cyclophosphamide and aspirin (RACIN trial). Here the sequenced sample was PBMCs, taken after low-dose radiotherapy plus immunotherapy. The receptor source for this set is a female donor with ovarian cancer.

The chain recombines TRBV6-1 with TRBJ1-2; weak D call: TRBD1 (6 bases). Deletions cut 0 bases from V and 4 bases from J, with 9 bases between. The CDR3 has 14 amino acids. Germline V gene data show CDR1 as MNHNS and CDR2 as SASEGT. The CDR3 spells CASSEAGGGYGYTF. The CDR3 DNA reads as TGTGCCAGCAGTGAAGCAGGAGGGGGCTATGGCTACACCTTC.

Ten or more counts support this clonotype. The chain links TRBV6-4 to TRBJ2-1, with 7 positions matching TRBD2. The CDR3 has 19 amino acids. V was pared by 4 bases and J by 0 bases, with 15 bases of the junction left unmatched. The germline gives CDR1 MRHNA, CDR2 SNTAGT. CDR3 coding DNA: TGTGCCAGCAGTGTAGTCGCTGGCGGGAGAGGGAGCTCCTACAATGAGCAGTTCTTC. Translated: CASSVVAGGRGSSYNEQFF.

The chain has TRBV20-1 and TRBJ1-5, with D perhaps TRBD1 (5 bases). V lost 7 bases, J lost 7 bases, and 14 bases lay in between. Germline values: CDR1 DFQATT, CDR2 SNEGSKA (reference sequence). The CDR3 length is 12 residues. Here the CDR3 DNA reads TGCAGTGATCACAGGTTTAGGCAGCCCCAGCATTTT. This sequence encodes CSDHRFRQPQHF.

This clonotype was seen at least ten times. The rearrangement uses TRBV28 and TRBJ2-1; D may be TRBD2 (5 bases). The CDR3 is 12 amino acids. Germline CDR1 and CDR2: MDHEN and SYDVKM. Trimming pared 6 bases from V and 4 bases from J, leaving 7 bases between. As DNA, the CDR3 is TGTGCCAGCAGCCTAGCATACAATGAGCAGTTCTTC. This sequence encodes CASSLAYNEQFF.

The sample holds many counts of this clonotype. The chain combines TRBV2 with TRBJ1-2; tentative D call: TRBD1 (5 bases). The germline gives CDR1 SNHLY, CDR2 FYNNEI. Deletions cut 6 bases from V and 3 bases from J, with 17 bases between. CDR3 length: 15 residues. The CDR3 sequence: CASSDRDPRYYGYTF. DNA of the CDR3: TGTGCCAGCAGCGACCGGGACCCAAGGTACTATGGCTACACCTTC.

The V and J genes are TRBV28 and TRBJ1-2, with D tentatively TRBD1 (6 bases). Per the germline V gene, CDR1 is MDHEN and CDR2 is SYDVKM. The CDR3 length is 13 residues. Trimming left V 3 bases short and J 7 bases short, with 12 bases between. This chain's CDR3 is CASSFAQGSGYTF. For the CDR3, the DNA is TGTGCCAGCAGTTTTGCACAGGGAAGTGGCTACACCTTC.

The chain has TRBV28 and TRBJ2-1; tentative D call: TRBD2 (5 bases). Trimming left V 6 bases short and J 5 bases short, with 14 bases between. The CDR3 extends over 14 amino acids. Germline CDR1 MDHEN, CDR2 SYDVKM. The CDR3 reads CASRMPIGNNEQFF. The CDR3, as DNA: TGTGCCAGCAGGATGCCCATCGGGAACAATGAGCAGTTCTTC.

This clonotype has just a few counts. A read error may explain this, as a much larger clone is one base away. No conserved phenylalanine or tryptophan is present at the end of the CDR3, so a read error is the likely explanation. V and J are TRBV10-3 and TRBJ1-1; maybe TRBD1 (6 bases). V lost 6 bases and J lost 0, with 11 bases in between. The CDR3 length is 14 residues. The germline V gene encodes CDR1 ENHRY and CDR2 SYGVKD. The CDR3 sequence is CAISETGLNTEAFL. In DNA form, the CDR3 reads TGTGCCATCAGCGAGACAGGCTTGAACACTGAAGCTTTCTTA.

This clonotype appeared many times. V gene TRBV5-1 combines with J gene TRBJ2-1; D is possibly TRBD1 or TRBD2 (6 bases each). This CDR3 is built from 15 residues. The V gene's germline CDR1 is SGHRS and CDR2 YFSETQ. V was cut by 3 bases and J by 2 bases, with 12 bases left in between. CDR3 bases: TGCGCCAGCAGCTCCCCGGGGGCCCCCTACAATGAGCAGTTCTTC. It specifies CASSSPGAPYNEQFF.

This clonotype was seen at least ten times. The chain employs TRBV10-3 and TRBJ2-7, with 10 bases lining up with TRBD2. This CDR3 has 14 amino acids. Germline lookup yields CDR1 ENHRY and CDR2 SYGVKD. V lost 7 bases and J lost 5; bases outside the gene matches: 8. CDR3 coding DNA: TGTGCCATCACTAGCGGGAGATTTCAGAACGAGCAGTACTTC. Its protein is CAITSGRFQNEQYF.

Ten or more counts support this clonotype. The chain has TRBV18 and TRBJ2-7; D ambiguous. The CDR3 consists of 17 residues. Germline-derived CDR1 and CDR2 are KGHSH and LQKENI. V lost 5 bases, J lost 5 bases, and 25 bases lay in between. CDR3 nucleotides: TGTGCCAGCTCAACTTCCCCGAGGACGACGCTTGGAAACGAGCAGTACTTC. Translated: CASSTSPRTTLGNEQYF.

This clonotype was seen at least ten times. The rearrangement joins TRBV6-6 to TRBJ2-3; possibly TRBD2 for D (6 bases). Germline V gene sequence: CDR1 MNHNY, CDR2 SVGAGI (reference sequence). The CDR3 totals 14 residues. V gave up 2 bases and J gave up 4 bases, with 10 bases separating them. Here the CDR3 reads CASSYPGTADTQYF. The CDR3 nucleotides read TGTGCCAGCAGTTACCCTGGGACTGCAGATACGCAGTATTTT.

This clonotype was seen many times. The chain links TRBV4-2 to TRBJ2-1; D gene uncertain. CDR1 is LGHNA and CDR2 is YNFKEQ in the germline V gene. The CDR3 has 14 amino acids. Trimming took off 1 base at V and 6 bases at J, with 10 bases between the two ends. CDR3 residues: CASSQVGDLNEQFF. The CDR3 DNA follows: TGTGCCAGCAGCCAAGTAGGAGATCTCAATGAGCAGTTCTTC.

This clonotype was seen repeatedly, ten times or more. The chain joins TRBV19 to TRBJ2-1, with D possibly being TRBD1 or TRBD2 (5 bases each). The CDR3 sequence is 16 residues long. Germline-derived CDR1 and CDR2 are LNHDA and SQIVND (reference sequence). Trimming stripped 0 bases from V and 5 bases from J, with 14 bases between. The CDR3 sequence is CASSIDRDARHNEQFF. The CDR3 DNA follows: TGTGCCAGTAGTATAGACCGGGACGCCCGCCACAATGAGCAGTTCTTC.

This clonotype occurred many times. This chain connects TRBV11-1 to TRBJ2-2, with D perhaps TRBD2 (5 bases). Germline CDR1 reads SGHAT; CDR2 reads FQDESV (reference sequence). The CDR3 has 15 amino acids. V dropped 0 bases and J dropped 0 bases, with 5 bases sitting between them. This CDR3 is CASSLAGANTGELFF. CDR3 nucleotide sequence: TGTGCCAGCAGCTTAGCCGGGGCGAACACCGGGGAGCTGTTTTTT.

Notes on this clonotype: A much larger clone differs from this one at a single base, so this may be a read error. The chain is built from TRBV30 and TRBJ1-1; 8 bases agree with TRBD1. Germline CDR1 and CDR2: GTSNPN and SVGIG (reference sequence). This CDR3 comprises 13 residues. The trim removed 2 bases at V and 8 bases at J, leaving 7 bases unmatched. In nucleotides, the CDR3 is TGTGCCTGGAGTTGGACAGGGTATACCGAAGCTTTCTTT. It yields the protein CAWSWTGYTEAFF.

CDR3 residues: CSARGDGTGVIGYTF. CDR3 coding DNA: TGCAGTGCTAGAGGAGACGGGACAGGGGTGATTGGCTACACCTTC. V and J are TRBV20-1 and TRBJ1-2, with TRBD1 identical over 10 bases. With 1 base clipped from V and 7 bases from J, the junction kept 9 bases outside the gene matches. CDR1 and CDR2 (germline): DFQATT, SNEGSKA (reference sequence). The CDR3 spans 15 residues.

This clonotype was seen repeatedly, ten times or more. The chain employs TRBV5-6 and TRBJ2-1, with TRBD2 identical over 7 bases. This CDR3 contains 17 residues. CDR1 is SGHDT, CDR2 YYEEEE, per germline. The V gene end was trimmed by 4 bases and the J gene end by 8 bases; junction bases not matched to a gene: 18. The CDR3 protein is CASSPPLRRATSDEQFF. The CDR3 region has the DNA TGTGCCAGCAGCCCCCCCCTCCGCCGGGCTACTAGCGATGAGCAGTTCTTC. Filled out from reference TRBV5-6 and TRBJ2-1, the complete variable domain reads DAGVTQSPTHLIKTRGQQVTLRCSPKSGHDTVSWYQQALGQGPQFIFQYYEEEERQRGNFPDRFSGHQFPNYSSELNVNALLLGDSALYLCASSPPLRRATSDEQFFGPGTRLTVL.

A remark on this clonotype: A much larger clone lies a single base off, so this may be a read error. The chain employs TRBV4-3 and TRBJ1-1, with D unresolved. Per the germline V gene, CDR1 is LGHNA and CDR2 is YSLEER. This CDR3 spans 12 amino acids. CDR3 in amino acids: CASMEDPGEACF. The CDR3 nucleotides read TGCGCCAGCATGGAGGATCCTGGTGAAGCTTGCTTT.

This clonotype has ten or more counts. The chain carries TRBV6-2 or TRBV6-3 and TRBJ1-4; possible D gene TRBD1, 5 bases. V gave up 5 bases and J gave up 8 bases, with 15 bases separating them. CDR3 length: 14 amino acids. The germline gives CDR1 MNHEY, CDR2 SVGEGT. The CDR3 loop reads CASSEGRIEEKLFF. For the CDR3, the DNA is TGTGCCAGCAGTGAGGGACGGATAGAGGAAAAACTGTTTTTT.

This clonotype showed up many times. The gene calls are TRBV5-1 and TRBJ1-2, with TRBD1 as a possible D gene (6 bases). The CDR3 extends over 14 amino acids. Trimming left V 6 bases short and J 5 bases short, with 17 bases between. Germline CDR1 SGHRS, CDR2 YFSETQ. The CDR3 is CASTLGGPGYGYTF. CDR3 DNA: TGCGCCAGCACCCTGGGGGGCCCGGGGTATGGCTACACCTTC.